The 22 T cell receptor beta chains given below trace back to one sample, sequenced in a study of CD8 T cells in ankylosing spondylitis (dated by TCRdb to the late 2010s). Study-wide conclusions, independent of this receptor: A TCR beta motif made up of several highly homologous amino acid variants appeared to be characteristic of blood from ankylosing spondylitis patients.

The library was made by 5' RACE. The sequencer listed for this sample is Illumina HiSeq 2500. TCRdb's own reprocessing of the public reads used fastp at Q25 and MiXCR and kept productive beta chains. Duplicate CDR3 protein sequences are folded into a single record with the most common DNA and genes. The sample table contains around 770,000 distinct CDR3 sequences; only one count was recorded for 19% of them. About 20% of the sample rests with the top ten. The antigens of these receptors remain unknown. The sequencing sample was made of blood, either unsorted or a sorted T cell fraction (not recorded which). The receptors stem from a male donor with ankylosing spondylitis.

The chain links TRBV20-1 to TRBJ2-1; TRBD2 is a possible D gene (6 bases). Germline CDR1 DFQATT, CDR2 SNEGSKA (reference sequence). The CDR3 length is 13 residues. Trimming stripped 6 bases from V and 4 bases from J, with 13 bases between. The CDR3 DNA is TGCAGTGCCAGGTGGGGGGATTACAATGAGCAGTTCTTC. It codes for CSARWGDYNEQFF.

V gene TRBV5-5 combines with J gene TRBJ1-2; TRBD1 matches at 9 bases. Germline V gene lookup returns CDR1 SGHKS and CDR2 YYEKEE (reference sequence). This CDR3 region has 15 residues. With 0 bases clipped from V and 4 bases from J, the junction kept 4 bases outside the gene matches. CDR3 sequence reads: CASSLEVGQGYGYTF. The CDR3 region has the DNA TGTGCCAGCAGCTTGGAGGTGGGACAGGGCTATGGCTACACCTTC.

The chain employs TRBV15 and TRBJ1-5; tentative D call: TRBD1 (5 bases). V was trimmed by 0 bases and J by 2 bases, leaving 8 bases between them. Per germline, CDR1 LNHNV and CDR2 YYDKDF (reference sequence). The CDR3 loop spans 15 amino acids. DNA for the CDR3: TGTGCCACCAGCAGAGACAGGGATGGCAATCAGCCCCAGCATTTT. Its translation is CATSRDRDGNQPQHF.

The table lists this clonotype with many counts. The chain has TRBV5-1 and TRBJ2-6; no clear D gene. Germline CDR1 and CDR2: SGHRS and YFSETQ. The CDR3 is 17 amino acids. Trimming left V 5 bases short and J 0 bases short, with 15 bases between. CDR3 coding DNA: TGCGCCAGCAGTTCGGATAGGAGCTACTCTGGGGCCAACGTCCTGACTTTC. Its translation is CASSSDRSYSGANVLTF.

The chain combines TRBV3-1 with TRBJ2-1; 12 positions match TRBD2. Germline V gene data show CDR1 as LGHDT and CDR2 as YNNKEL (reference sequence). This CDR3 contains 15 residues. V shed 5 bases, J shed 10 bases, and the junction held 9 bases outside the gene matches. CDR3 coding DNA: TGTGCCAGCAGCTTACCGGGACTAGCGGGTAAGGAGCAGTTCTTC. Translation gives CASSLPGLAGKEQFF.

Many counts were recorded for this clonotype. V gene TRBV29-1 combines with J gene TRBJ1-3; D might be TRBD1 (5 bases). The length of the CDR3 is 15 residues. The V end was cut by 5 bases, the J end by 0 bases, with 14 bases between. Germline CDR1 reads SQVTM; CDR2 reads ANQGSEA. CDR3 DNA sequence: TGCAGCGTTCAAACAGGTTCGAACTCTGGAAACACCATATATTTT. It yields the protein CSVQTGSNSGNTIYF.

Many counts were recorded for this clonotype. V usage is TRBV29-1 and J usage is TRBJ1-2; D call uncertain. V was pared by 1 base and J by 4 bases, with 13 bases between. Germline V gives CDR1 SQVTM, CDR2 ANQGSEA. This CDR3 spans 14 amino acids. The CDR3, as DNA: TGCAGCGTTGAAGCAAGTGGACGGAGCTATGGCTACACCTTC. Protein product: CSVEASGRSYGYTF.

The chain combines TRBV11-2 with TRBJ2-2; perhaps D is TRBD1 or TRBD2 (5 bases each). Germline V gene sequence: CDR1 SGHAT, CDR2 FQNNGV. V was trimmed by 5 bases and J by 0 bases, leaving 10 bases between them. This CDR3 has 15 amino acids. CDR3 in DNA: TGTGCCAGCAGCGATGGGGGTGCGAACACCGGGGAGCTGTTTTTT. This encodes CASSDGGANTGELFF.

In this sample, this clonotype turned up a few times. The rearrangement uses TRBV29-1 and TRBJ2-1; tentatively, D is TRBD1 (5 bases). Trimming pared 5 bases from V and 4 bases from J, leaving 24 bases between. This CDR3 comprises 17 residues. Germline V gene lookup returns CDR1 SQVTM and CDR2 ANQGSEA. CDR3 DNA: TGCAGCGTTTTTCCCCGAACAGGACCCCACTATTACAATGAGCAGTTCTTC. Protein: CSVFPRTGPHYYNEQFF.

This chain connects TRBV7-8 to TRBJ1-1, with TRBD1 matching 7 bases. Losses at the gene ends were 4 bases for V and 5 bases for J; bases not matched to a gene: 10. There are 15 residues in the CDR3. The germline V gene has CDR1 SGHVS and CDR2 FQNEAQ. The CDR3 sequence is CASSSKGTGQTEAFF. CDR3 bases: TGTGCCAGCAGCTCAAAGGGGACGGGACAGACTGAAGCTTTCTTT.

The sample holds a few counts of this clonotype. The rearrangement links TRBV5-6 to TRBJ2-7, with D possibly TRBD1 on 6 matching bases. The CDR3 loop spans 15 amino acids. Germline values: CDR1 SGHDT, CDR2 YYEEEE. The V and J ends lost 4 bases and 4 bases respectively, with 18 bases between them. Here the CDR3 reads CASSTGFLALYEQYF. Written as DNA, the CDR3 is TGTGCCAGCAGCACAGGGTTTTTAGCACTTTACGAGCAGTACTTC.

This clonotype was counted only a few times. The chain is built from TRBV12-3 or TRBV12-4 and TRBJ1-5; 7 bases are shared with TRBD1. The CDR3 is 14 residues long. V gave up 3 bases and J gave up 11 bases; unmatched junction bases: 10. The CDR3 protein is CASSFGTDNSAQHF. CDR3 DNA: TGTGCCAGCAGTTTCGGGACAGATAACTCGGCCCAGCATTTT.

This clonotype was observed a handful of times. J is TRBJ1-1 and V is TRBV29-1; D is undetermined. Between the trimmed V and J ends, which lost 7 bases and 0 bases, there was a span of 9 bases. The CDR3 contains 12 residues. Germline V gene lookup returns CDR1 SQVTM and CDR2 ANQGSEA. As DNA, the CDR3 is TGCAGCGCGCCGGCCATGAACACTGAAGCTTTCTTT. Amino acid sequence: CSAPAMNTEAFF.

This clonotype has a handful of counts. This chain links TRBV20-1 with TRBJ1-6, with 7 nucleotides matching TRBD1. Losses at the gene ends were 0 bases for V and 9 bases for J; bases not matched to a gene: 8. CDR3 size: 15 residues. Germline-derived CDR1 and CDR2 are DFQATT and SNEGSKA (reference sequence). The chain's CDR3 is CSARDRGGGVSPLHF. The CDR3, as DNA: TGCAGTGCTAGAGATCGGGGAGGGGGCGTTTCACCCCTCCACTTT.

The gene calls are TRBV28 and TRBJ2-1; a possible D gene is TRBD2 (6 bases). CDR3 length: 20 residues. Germline CDR1 is MDHEN and CDR2 is SYDVKM. V lost 2 bases to trimming and J lost 0 bases, with 23 bases between them. CDR3 region: CASSLEGRWVAESSYNEQFF. In nucleotides, the CDR3 is TGTGCCAGCAGTTTAGAGGGGAGGTGGGTAGCGGAAAGCTCCTACAATGAGCAGTTCTTC.

The chain links TRBV7-8 to TRBJ2-7; TRBD1 aligns across 8 bases. After removal of 0 bases from V and 4 bases from J, the junction contained 5 bases not matched to a gene. Looked up from germline, CDR1 is SGHVS and CDR2 is FQNEAQ. This CDR3 contains 15 residues. The CDR3 nucleotides are TGTGCCAGCAGCTTAGCTCCGGGACAGGCTTACGAGCAGTACTTC. Its translation: CASSLAPGQAYEQYF.

The J gene is TRBJ2-1, the V gene TRBV28; a weak D match, TRBD2 (6 bases). V gave up 7 bases and J gave up 2 bases, with 27 bases separating them. Germline CDR1 reads MDHEN; CDR2 reads SYDVKM. The CDR3 runs 19 residues. The CDR3 is CASTSFDLARAAAYNEQFF. CDR3 sequence (DNA): TGTGCCAGCACCAGTTTCGACCTAGCGAGAGCAGCGGCCTACAATGAGCAGTTCTTC.

On this clonotype: A single base separates this from a much larger clone, so it may be a read error. This chain connects TRBV6-2 or TRBV6-3 to TRBJ1-1; no firm D call. This CDR3 has 13 residues. V was cut by 5 bases and J by 1 base, with 8 bases left in between. Germline V gene sequence: CDR1 MNHEY, CDR2 SVGEGT. This CDR3 is CASSTRENTEAFF. The CDR3 DNA reads as TGTGCCAGCAGTACCCGGGAGAACACTGAAGCTTTCTTT.

The rearrangement uses TRBV11-2 and TRBJ2-3; either TRBD1 or TRBD2 may supply D (7 bases each). The CDR3 spans 15 residues. V dropped 2 bases and J dropped 4 bases, with 13 bases sitting between them. Germline lookup yields CDR1 SGHAT and CDR2 FQNNGV. The CDR3 loop is CASSLQQGRADTQYF. CDR3 coding DNA: TGTGCCAGCAGCTTACAACAGGGGAGGGCAGATACGCAGTATTTT. Variable domain in full (rest from reference TRBV11-2 and TRBJ2-3): EAGVAQSPRYKIIEKRQSVAFWCNPISGHATLYWYQQILGQGPKLLIQFQNNGVVDDSQLPKDRFSAERLKGVDSTLKIQPAKLEDSAVYLCASSLQQGRADTQYFGPGTRLTVL.

The J gene is TRBJ1-1, the V gene TRBV7-2, with D unclear. Germline CDR1 is SGHTA and CDR2 is FQGNSA. This CDR3 has 13 residues. Trimming removed 7 bases from V and 3 bases from J, with 12 bases in between. The CDR3 nucleotides are TGTGCCAGCACCTTCCAATTCGACACTGAAGCTTTCTTT. This sequence encodes CASTFQFDTEAFF.

This clonotype was recorded once. This rearrangement joins TRBV5-5 to TRBJ2-3; D remains unclear. There are 16 residues in the CDR3. V was shortened by 0 bases and J by 2 bases, with 13 bases between the two germline ends. The germline V gene encodes CDR1 SGHKS and CDR2 YYEKEE (reference sequence). The chain's CDR3 is CASSLGAVTHTDTQYF. Written as DNA, the CDR3 is TGTGCCAGCAGCTTGGGGGCAGTCACACACACAGATACGCAGTATTTT.

The CDR3 region has the DNA TGTGCCAGCAGTCCGCGGACAGGGATGAGCTCTGGGGCCAACGTCCTGACTTTC. Translating it yields CASSPRTGMSSGANVLTF. J is TRBJ2-6 and V is TRBV6-1, with 8 bases fitting TRBD1. Trimming removed 5 bases from V and 0 bases from J; junction bases left unmatched: 9. This CDR3 is built from 18 residues. CDR1 is MNHNS and CDR2 is SASEGT in the germline V gene.